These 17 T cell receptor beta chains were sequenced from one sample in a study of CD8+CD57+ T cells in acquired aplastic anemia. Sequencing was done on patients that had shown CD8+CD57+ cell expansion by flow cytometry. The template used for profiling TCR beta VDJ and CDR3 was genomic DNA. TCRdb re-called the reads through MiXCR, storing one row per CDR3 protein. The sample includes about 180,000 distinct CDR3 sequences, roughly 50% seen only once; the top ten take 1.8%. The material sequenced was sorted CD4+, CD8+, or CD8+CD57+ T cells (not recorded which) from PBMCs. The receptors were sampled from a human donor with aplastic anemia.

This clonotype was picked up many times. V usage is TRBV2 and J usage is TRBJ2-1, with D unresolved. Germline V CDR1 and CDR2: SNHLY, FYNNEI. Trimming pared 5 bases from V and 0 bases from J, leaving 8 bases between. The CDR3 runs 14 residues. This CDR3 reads CASSNSLSYNEQFF. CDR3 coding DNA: TGTGCCAGCAGTAACAGCCTCTCCTACAATGAGCAGTTCTTC.

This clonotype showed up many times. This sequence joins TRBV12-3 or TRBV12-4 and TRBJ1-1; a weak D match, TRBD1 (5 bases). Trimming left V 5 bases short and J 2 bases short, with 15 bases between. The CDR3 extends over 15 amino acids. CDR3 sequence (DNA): TGTGCCAGCAGTACAGGTGGGACGGTAAACACTGAAGCTTTCTTT. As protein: CASSTGGTVNTEAFF.

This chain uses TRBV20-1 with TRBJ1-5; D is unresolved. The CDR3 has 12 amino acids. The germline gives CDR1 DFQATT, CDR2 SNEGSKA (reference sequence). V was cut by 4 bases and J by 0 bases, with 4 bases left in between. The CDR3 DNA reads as TGCAGTGCTACATCTAGCAATCAGCCCCAGCATTTT. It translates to CSATSSNQPQHF.

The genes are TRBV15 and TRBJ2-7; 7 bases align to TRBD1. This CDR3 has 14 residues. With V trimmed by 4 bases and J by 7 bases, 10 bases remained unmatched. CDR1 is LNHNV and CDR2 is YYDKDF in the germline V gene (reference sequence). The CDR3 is CATSTDRAASEQYF. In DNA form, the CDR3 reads TGTGCCACCAGCACAGACAGGGCAGCGAGTGAGCAGTACTTC.

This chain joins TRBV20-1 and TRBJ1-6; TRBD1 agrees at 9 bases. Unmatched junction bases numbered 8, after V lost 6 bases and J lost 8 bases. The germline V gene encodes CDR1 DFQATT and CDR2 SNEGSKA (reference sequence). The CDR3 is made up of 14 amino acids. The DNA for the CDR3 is TGCAGTGCCCGTACAGGGGGCACTGATTCACCCCTCCACTTT. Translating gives CSARTGGTDSPLHF.

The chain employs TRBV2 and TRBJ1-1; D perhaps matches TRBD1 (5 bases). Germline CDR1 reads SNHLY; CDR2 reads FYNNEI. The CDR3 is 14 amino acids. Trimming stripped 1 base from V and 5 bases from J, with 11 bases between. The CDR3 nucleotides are TGTGCCAGCAGTGAAGTCGGCAGGGCGACTGAAGCTTTCTTT. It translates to CASSEVGRATEAFF.

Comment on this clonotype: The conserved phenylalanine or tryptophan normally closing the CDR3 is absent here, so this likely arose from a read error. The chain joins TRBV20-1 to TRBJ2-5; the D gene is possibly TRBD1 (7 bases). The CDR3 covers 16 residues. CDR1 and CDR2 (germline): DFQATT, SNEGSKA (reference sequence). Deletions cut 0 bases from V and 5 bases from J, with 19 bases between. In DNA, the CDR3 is TGCAGTGCTAGAGATAGATTAGGAGGGGGCGCGGAGACCCAGTACCTC. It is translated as CSARDRLGGGAETQYL.

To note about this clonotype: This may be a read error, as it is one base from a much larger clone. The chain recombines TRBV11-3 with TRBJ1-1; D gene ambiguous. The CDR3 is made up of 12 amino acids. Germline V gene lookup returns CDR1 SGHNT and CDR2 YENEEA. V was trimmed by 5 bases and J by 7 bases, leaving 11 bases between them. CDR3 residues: CASSNARLEAFF. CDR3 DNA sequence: TGTGCCAGCAGCAACGCCAGGCTTGAAGCTTTCTTT.

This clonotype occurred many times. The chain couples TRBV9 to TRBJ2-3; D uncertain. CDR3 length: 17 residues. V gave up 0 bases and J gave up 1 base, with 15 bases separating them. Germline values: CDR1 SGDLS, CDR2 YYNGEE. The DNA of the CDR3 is TGTGCCAGCAGCGTAGGTCGGGCAGCCACTCGCACAGATACGCAGTATTTT. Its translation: CASSVGRAATRTDTQYF.

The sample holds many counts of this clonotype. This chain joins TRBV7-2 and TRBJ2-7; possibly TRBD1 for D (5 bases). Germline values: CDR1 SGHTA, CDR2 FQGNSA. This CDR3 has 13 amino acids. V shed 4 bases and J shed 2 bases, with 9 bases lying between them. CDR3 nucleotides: TGTGCCAGCAGCTCGGCAGGGCCCTACGAGCAGTACTTC. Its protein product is CASSSAGPYEQYF.

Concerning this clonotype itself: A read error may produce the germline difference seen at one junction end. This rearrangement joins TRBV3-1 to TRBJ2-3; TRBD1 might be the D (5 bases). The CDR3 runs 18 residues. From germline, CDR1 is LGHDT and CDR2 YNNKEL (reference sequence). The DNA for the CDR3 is TGTGCCAGCAGCGAAGACCCAGGGTGGGAAGTTAGCACAGATACGCAGTATTTT. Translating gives CASSEDPGWEVSTDTQYF.

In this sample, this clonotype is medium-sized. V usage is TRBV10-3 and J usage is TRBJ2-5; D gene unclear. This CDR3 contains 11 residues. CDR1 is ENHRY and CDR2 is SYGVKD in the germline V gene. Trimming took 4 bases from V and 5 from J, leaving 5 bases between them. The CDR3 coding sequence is TGTGCCATCAGTGGGCCTGAGACCCAGTACTTC. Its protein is CAISGPETQYF.

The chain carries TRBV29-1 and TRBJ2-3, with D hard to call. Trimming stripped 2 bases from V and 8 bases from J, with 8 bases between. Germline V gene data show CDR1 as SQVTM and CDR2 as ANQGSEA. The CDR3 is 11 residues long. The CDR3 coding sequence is TGCAGCGTTGAATCGAGGACTACGCAGTATTTT. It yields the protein CSVESRTTQYF.

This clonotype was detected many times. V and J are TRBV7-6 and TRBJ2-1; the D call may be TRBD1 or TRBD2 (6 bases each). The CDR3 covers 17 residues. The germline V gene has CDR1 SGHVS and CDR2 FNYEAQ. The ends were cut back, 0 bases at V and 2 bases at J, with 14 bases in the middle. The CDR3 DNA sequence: TGTGCCAGCAGCTTAGCGCTAGGGGGGAGGCCCTACAATGAGCAGTTCTTC. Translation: CASSLALGGRPYNEQFF.

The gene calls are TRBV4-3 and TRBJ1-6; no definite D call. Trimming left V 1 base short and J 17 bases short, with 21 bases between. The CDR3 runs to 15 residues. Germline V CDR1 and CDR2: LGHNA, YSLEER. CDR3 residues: CASSQVTVLGSPFHF. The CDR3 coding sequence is TGCGCCAGCAGCCAAGTGACGGTCCTAGGTTCACCTTTCCACTTT.

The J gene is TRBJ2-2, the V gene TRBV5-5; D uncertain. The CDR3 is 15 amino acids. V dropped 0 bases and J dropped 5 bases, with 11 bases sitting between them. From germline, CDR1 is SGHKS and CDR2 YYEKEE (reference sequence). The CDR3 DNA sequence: TGTGCCAGCAGCTTGGGTCTAGTTCGTACCGGGGAGCTGTTTTTT. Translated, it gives CASSLGLVRTGELFF.

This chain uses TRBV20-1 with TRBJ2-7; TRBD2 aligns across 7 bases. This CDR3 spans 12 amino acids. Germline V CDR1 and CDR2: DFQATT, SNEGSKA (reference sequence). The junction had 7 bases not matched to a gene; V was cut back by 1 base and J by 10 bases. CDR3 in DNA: TGCAGTGCTAGAGGCTCCTCGGGAGGCCAGTACTTC. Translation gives CSARGSSGGQYF.